The 4 T cell receptor beta chains below all came from one sample that was sequenced in a study of blood T cell repertoires in COVID-19. Profiled with immunoSEQ multiplex PCR; TCRdb holds only in-frame clones, not every one. The sample has hundreds of thousands of clones, around 90% seen once. The sequenced sample consisted of peripheral blood. These TCRs come from a woman in her twenties or thirties with COVID-19, enrolled during active disease.

The rearrangement joins TRBV7-9 to TRBJ2-1; D possibly corresponds to TRBD1 (5 bases). CDR1 and CDR2 from the germline V gene are SEHNR and FQNEAQ (reference sequence). The CDR3 runs to 14 residues. Trimming removed 5 bases at V and 8 bases at J, with 16 bases between. Written as DNA, the CDR3 is TGTGCCAGCAGCGATGGACACCATATCGATGAGCAGTTCTTC. This gives the protein CASSDGHHIDEQFF. The complete variable domain, with remaining parts taken from reference TRBV7-9 and TRBJ2-1, reads DTGVSQNPRHKITKRGQNVTFRCDPISEHNRLYWYRQTLGQGPEFLTYFQNEAQLEKSRLLSDRFSAERPKGSFSTLEIQRTEQGDSAMYLCASSDGHHIDEQFFGPGTRLTVL.

The chain carries TRBV10-1 and TRBJ2-7, with D possibly matching TRBD1 (5 bases). The germline CDR1 and CDR2 sequences are WNHNN and SYGVQD (reference sequence). The germline V and J ends were trimmed by 7 bases and 2 bases, with 18 bases remaining between them. This CDR3 region has 15 residues. The CDR3 region has the DNA TGCGCCAGCACCCAGGGCAGGGCCATCCCCTACGAGCAGTACGTC. Amino acid sequence: CASTQGRAIPYEQYV.

J is TRBJ1-5 and V is TRBV19, with D maybe TRBD1 (5 bases). The germline gives CDR1 LNHDA, CDR2 SQIVND (reference sequence). This CDR3 spans 15 amino acids. Trimming left V 1 base short and J 1 base short, with 8 bases between. The CDR3 nucleotides are TGTGCCAGTAGTATAGTCAGGGCCAGCAATCAGCCCCAGCATTTT. It specifies CASSIVRASNQPQHF.

DNA for the CDR3: TGTGCCAGCAGTTTTAAGCGGGGGGGAAGCTCCTACGAGCAGTACTTC. It is translated as CASSFKRGGSSYEQYF. This chain connects TRBV28 to TRBJ2-7; 10 nucleotides match TRBD2. Trimming at V came to 3 bases and at J to 0 bases, leaving 5 bases not matched to a gene. The CDR3 is 16 amino acids. Germline CDR1 and CDR2: MDHEN and SYDVKM.